Listed here are 22 T cell receptor beta chains from one sample, sequenced in a study of T cells after yellow fever vaccination. Using its own MiXCR run on the 5' RACE reads, TCRdb lists one record per CDR3 protein. The data hold about 220,000 distinct CDR3 sequences, with 3% to 4% observed a single time. Material: CD4+ T cells sorted from PBMCs, obtained 10 days after the yellow fever booster vaccination. These receptors all stem from a young man who received the YFV17D yellow fever vaccine.

As concerns this clonotype: A read error is possible here, since a much larger clone lies one base away. The chain is built from TRBV6-2 or TRBV6-3 and TRBJ2-1; 8 bases map to TRBD2. In germline, CDR1 is MNHEY, CDR2 SVGEGT. V lost 8 bases to trimming and J lost 5 bases; unmatched junction nucleotides: 11. CDR3 length: 15 residues. The CDR3 nucleotides read TGTGCCAGCTGTCCCCAGACTAGCGTCCACAATGAGCAGTTCTTC. As protein: CASCPQTSVHNEQFF.

This clonotype came up a few times. This rearrangement joins TRBV5-5 to TRBJ2-3; D is unresolved. This CDR3 region has 11 residues. The V and J ends lost 3 bases and 7 bases respectively, with 6 bases between them. The germline V gene encodes CDR1 SGHKS and CDR2 YYEKEE (reference sequence). CDR3 DNA sequence: TGTGCCAGCAGCTGGTTGAATACGCAGTATTTT. The encoded protein is CASSWLNTQYF.

V usage is TRBV2 and J usage is TRBJ2-5, with unresolved D. Trimming pared 1 base from V and 7 bases from J, leaving 10 bases between. Germline-derived CDR1 and CDR2 are SNHLY and FYNNEI. The CDR3 has 13 residues. CDR3: CASSEGTGGTQYF. CDR3 nucleotide sequence: TGTGCCAGCAGTGAAGGGACCGGCGGGACCCAGTACTTC. The full variable domain, in which reference TRBV2 and TRBJ2-5 provide the parts outside the CDR3, is EPEVTQTPSHQVTQMGQEVILRCVPISNHLYFYWYRQILGQKVEFLVSFYNNEISEKSEIFDDQFSVERPDGSNFTLKIRSTKLEDSAMYFCASSEGTGGTQYFGPGTRLLVL.

Many counts were recorded for this clonotype. This chain uses TRBV7-9 with TRBJ2-2; 8 nucleotides match TRBD2. There are 17 residues in the CDR3. The germline CDR1 and CDR2 sequences are SEHNR and FQNEAQ (reference sequence). The ends lost 4 bases at V and 4 bases at J; junction bases unmatched: 11. The CDR3 bases are TGTGCCAGCAGCTCATCCCCGGCGGGGGGTCGCACCGGGGAGCTGTTTTTT. Protein: CASSSSPAGGRTGELFF.

This clonotype was recorded many times. The V call is TRBV5-6, the J call TRBJ2-3, with D perhaps matching TRBD2 (6 bases). This CDR3 spans 12 amino acids. V was pared by 3 bases and J by 4 bases, with 6 bases between. The germline CDR1 and CDR2 sequences are SGHDT and YYEEEE. The CDR3 DNA reads as TGTGCCAGCAGCTGGGGGGCAGATACGCAGTATTTT. Protein product: CASSWGADTQYF.

This clonotype has only a few counts. The chain couples TRBV4-1 to TRBJ1-4; TRBD1 matches 9 bases. This CDR3 is 15 amino acids long. Looked up from germline, CDR1 is MGHRA and CDR2 is YSYEKL. J lost 3 bases, V lost 3 bases, and 2 bases had no gene match. DNA of the CDR3: TGCGCCAGCAGCCAGTGGACAGGGGCTAATGAAAAACTGTTTTTT. Amino acids: CASSQWTGANEKLFF.

This clonotype was counted many times. The rearrangement joins TRBV6-5 to TRBJ2-2; tentatively, D is TRBD2 (5 bases). Trimming removed 6 bases from V and 6 bases from J, with 11 bases in between. CDR1 is MNHEY and CDR2 is SVGAGI in the germline V gene. CDR3 length: 13 amino acids. Written as DNA, the CDR3 is TGTGCCAGCAGACTACTAGTTTCCGGGGAGCTGTTTTTT. Protein: CASRLLVSGELFF.

This clonotype turned up a few times. The CDR3 nucleotides read TGTGCCATCAGTGAAGGAACGGCCAACACCGGGGAGCTGTTTTTT. Residues: CAISEGTANTGELFF. The J gene is TRBJ2-2, the V gene TRBV10-3; D is ambiguous. V lost 3 bases and J lost 2, with 10 bases in between. CDR1 is ENHRY, CDR2 SYGVKD, per germline. The CDR3 loop spans 15 amino acids.

Only a few counts were recorded for this clonotype. The chain is built from TRBV11-2 and TRBJ2-1; tentatively, D is TRBD2 (6 bases). The CDR3 has 16 amino acids. In germline, CDR1 is SGHAT, CDR2 FQNNGV. V lost 3 bases, J lost 6 bases, and 18 bases lay in between. In nucleotides, the CDR3 is TGTGCCAGCAGCTTCTATGCGGGGAGATACCTCAATGAGCAGTTCTTC. Amino acid sequence: CASSFYAGRYLNEQFF.

This CDR3 reads CASSLFDIFNYGYTF. CDR3 DNA: TGTGCCAGCAGCCTTTTTGACATCTTTAACTATGGCTACACCTTC. The chain combines TRBV5-6 with TRBJ1-2; D is undetermined. Trimming took 4 bases from V and 1 from J, leaving 14 bases between them. Per germline, CDR1 SGHDT and CDR2 YYEEEE. The length of the CDR3 is 15 residues.

At least ten counts were recorded for this clonotype. CDR3 coding DNA: TGCGCCAGCAGCCCGTCTGGTGAGGTAGCGGGGGAGACCCAGTACTTC. It yields the protein CASSPSGEVAGETQYF. The rearrangement joins TRBV5-1 to TRBJ2-5; 8 bases line up with TRBD2. The ends lost 4 bases at V and 5 bases at J; junction bases unmatched: 13. Germline V CDR1 and CDR2: SGHRS, YFSETQ. The CDR3 totals 16 residues.

This clonotype appeared many times. J is TRBJ2-1 and V is TRBV5-1; TRBD2 might be the D (7 bases). CDR1 and CDR2 from the germline V gene are SGHRS and YFSETQ. V gave up 4 bases and J gave up 9 bases, with 20 bases separating them. This CDR3 contains 15 residues. Here the CDR3 reads CASSPGQWGGGEQFF. The CDR3 coding sequence is TGCGCCAGCAGCCCCGGACAGTGGGGGGGTGGTGAGCAGTTCTTC.

About this clonotype itself: This could be a read error, since a much larger clone is one nucleotide away. The chain has TRBV4-1 and TRBJ2-3; no reliable D call. With 4 bases removed from V and 2 bases from J, the gap between germline ends came to 7 bases. Per the germline V gene, CDR1 is MGHRA and CDR2 is YSYEKL. The CDR3 totals 13 residues. Written as DNA, the CDR3 is TGCGCCAGCAGCCCCTTGGTCACAGATACGCAGTATTTT. Translation gives CASSPLVTDTQYF.

The chain employs TRBV7-2 and TRBJ1-1; D remains unclear. The V end was cut by 5 bases, the J end by 5 bases, with 18 bases between. The CDR3 is made up of 15 amino acids. The germline gives CDR1 SGHTA, CDR2 FQGNSA. CDR3 DNA: TGTGCCAGCAGCGTCCCCCCGGGAGTGGATACTGAAGCTTTCTTT. The encoded protein is CASSVPPGVDTEAFF.

Only a few counts were recorded for this clonotype. The chain employs TRBV12-3 or TRBV12-4 and TRBJ1-5, with D tentatively TRBD1 (5 bases). The CDR3 covers 13 residues. Deletions cut 5 bases from V and 6 bases from J, with 11 bases between. For the CDR3, the DNA is TGTGCCAGCAGTCTCCAGGGTACTCAGCCCCAGCATTTT. This gives the protein CASSLQGTQPQHF.

The chain employs TRBV7-2 and TRBJ1-2, with D maybe TRBD1 (5 bases). Germline CDR1 and CDR2: SGHTA and FQGNSA. V gave up 5 bases and J gave up 13 bases, with 17 bases separating them. The CDR3 consists of 12 residues. CDR3 in amino acids: CASSPGGPFGTF. As DNA, the CDR3 is TGTGCCAGCAGCCCGGGGGGACCGTTCGGCACCTTC.

This clonotype was seen many times. The genes are TRBV6-2 or TRBV6-3 and TRBJ2-3; 10 positions match TRBD1. The CDR3 is made up of 15 amino acids. The germline gives CDR1 MNHEY, CDR2 SVGEGT. V gave up 7 bases and J gave up 2 bases; unmatched junction bases: 6. The CDR3 DNA reads as TGTGCCAGCATTCCCGGGACAGGGGTCACAGATACGCAGTATTTT. The encoded protein is CASIPGTGVTDTQYF.

The V call is TRBV7-2, the J call TRBJ2-3, with D maybe TRBD2 (6 bases). CDR1 is SGHTA and CDR2 is FQGNSA in the germline V gene. This CDR3 is 15 amino acids long. The germline V and J ends were trimmed by 4 bases and 4 bases, with 15 bases remaining between them. Here the CDR3 reads CASSSESGTPDTQYF. CDR3 nucleotide sequence: TGTGCCAGCAGCTCAGAGTCCGGGACTCCAGATACGCAGTATTTT. The variable domain in full, completed from reference TRBV7-2 and TRBJ2-3, reads GAGVSQSPSNKVTEKGKDVELRCDPISGHTALYWYRQSLGQGLEFLIYFQGNSAPDKSGLPSDRFSAERTGGSVSTLTIQRTQQEDSAVYLCASSSESGTPDTQYFGPGTRLTVL.

This clonotype was seen a handful of times. V and J are TRBV5-1 and TRBJ1-2; weak D call: TRBD1 (5 bases). The CDR3 spans 14 residues. Germline V lookup: CDR1 SGHRS, CDR2 YFSETQ. Trimming pared 4 bases from V and 4 bases from J, leaving 14 bases between. The CDR3 DNA sequence: TGCGCCAGCAGCCGCCTGGGACGGAGCTATGGCTACACCTTC. Protein: CASSRLGRSYGYTF.

The sample holds many counts of this clonotype. Relative to the germline gene, one junction end is altered; a read error may explain this. This sequence joins TRBV4-2 and TRBJ1-6; D unclear. The CDR3 is made up of 15 amino acids. CDR1 and CDR2 from the germline V gene are LGHNA and YNFKEQ. DNA of the CDR3: TGTGCCAGCAGCCAAGGGAGCCTGAGGGCCACGGGTCTGCAATTT. Amino acid sequence: CASSQGSLRATGLQF.

In this sample, this clonotype turned up a few times. J is TRBJ2-1 and V is TRBV6-5; 15 bases fit TRBD2. The CDR3 is 13 residues long. V shed 5 bases and J 16 bases; nucleotides not matched to a gene: 6. Germline CDR1 and CDR2: MNHEY and SVGAGI. The CDR3 DNA reads TGTGCCAGCAGTCGGACTAGCGGGGGGGCCCTATTCTTC. It codes for CASSRTSGGALFF.

This clonotype was counted many times. The CDR3 is CSVEEANPYEQYF. CDR3 sequence (DNA): TGCAGCGTTGAAGAGGCTAACCCCTACGAGCAGTACTTC. The chain has TRBV29-1 and TRBJ2-7; D is undetermined. Trimming left V 0 bases short and J 2 bases short, with 8 bases between. The CDR3 runs to 13 residues. CDR1 SQVTM and CDR2 ANQGSEA come from the germline V gene.